This TCR beta chain was documented in a study of T cell changes during pregnancy in multiple sclerosis. Clones were sequenced by immunoSEQ multiplex PCR, and TCRdb holds only the in-frame ones, with some missing. The table includes 75,000 to 80,000 clones, about 89% detected once. This CDR3 is built from 15 residues. The V gene's germline CDR1 is SGHDT and CDR2 YYEEEE. Trimming cost V 0 bases and J 3 bases, with 12 bases left between them. This TCR derives from a female donor with multiple sclerosis, enrolled in a pregnancy study. The sample consisted of peripheral blood, taken before pregnancy. The chain is built from TRBV5-6 and TRBJ1-2, with a possible D match to TRBD1 (5 bases). This CDR3 is CASSLGGATHYGYTF. In nucleotides, the CDR3 is TGTGCCAGCAGCTTGGGCGGGGCGACCCACTATGGCTACACCTTC. Full variable domain (outside the CDR3, taken from reference TRBV5-6 and TRBJ1-2): DAGVTQSPTHLIKTRGQQVTLRCSPKSGHDTVSWYQQALGQGPQFIFQYYEEEERQRGNFPDRFSGHQFPNYSSELNVNALLLGDSALYLCASSLGGATHYGYTFGSGTRLTVV.